The 28 T cell receptor beta chains given below trace back to one sample, sequenced in a study of T cell repertoires in cytomegalovirus infection. TCRdb reanalysed the reads using MiXCR and keeps one entry per CDR3 protein. The table shows 450,000 to 600,000 distinct CDR3 sequences, with 33% occurring only once. No cognate antigen is known for these TCRs. The sequenced sample was cultured PBMCs, obtained from culture after CMV antigen stimulation. Every receptor here comes from a human donor in good health (CMV status not recorded). Some clones in this sample may be carry-over from other donors' samples.

The rearrangement joins TRBV4-1 to TRBJ1-5; a weak D match, TRBD1 (6 bases). The CDR3 has 17 residues. V lost 6 bases, J lost 4 bases, and 22 bases lay in between. Germline CDR1 reads MGHRA; CDR2 reads YSYEKL. CDR3 coding DNA: TGCGCCAGCAGTCCCAAACTCACAGGGCCGAGGAATCAGCCCCAGCATTTT. This encodes CASSPKLTGPRNQPQHF.

The V gene is TRBV5-1, the J gene TRBJ2-7; D is possibly TRBD1 (6 bases). Trimming cost V 2 bases and J 0 bases, with 9 bases left between them. The CDR3 extends over 14 amino acids. Germline V gives CDR1 SGHRS, CDR2 YFSETQ. For the CDR3, the DNA is TGCGCCAGCAGCTTCGGCAGGGGCTCCTACGAGCAGTACTTC. Residues: CASSFGRGSYEQYF. Combining the CDR3 with reference TRBV5-1 and TRBJ2-7 gives the whole variable domain KAGVTQTPRYLIKTRGQQVTLSCSPISGHRSVSWYQQTPGQGLQFLFEYFSETQRNKGNFPGRFSGRQFSNSRSEMNVSTLELGDSALYLCASSFGRGSYEQYFGPGTRLTVT.

The chain combines TRBV20-1 with TRBJ2-1; 9 bases fit TRBD2. There are 12 residues in the CDR3. V shed 5 bases, J shed 6 bases, and the junction held 2 bases outside the gene matches. From germline, CDR1 is DFQATT and CDR2 SNEGSKA (reference sequence). The CDR3 loop reads CSAGTSSNEQFF. The CDR3 nucleotides read TGCAGTGCTGGGACTAGCAGCAATGAGCAGTTCTTC.

This clonotype was seen a few times. The V and J genes are TRBV10-3 and TRBJ2-1, with TRBD2 matching 8 bases. Germline CDR1 ENHRY, CDR2 SYGVKD. This CDR3 contains 14 residues. V shed 7 bases and J 7 bases; nucleotides not matched to a gene: 9. The CDR3 region has the DNA TGTGCCATCAAACACAGCGGGAGTGGGAATGAGCAGTTCTTC. Its protein product is CAIKHSGSGNEQFF.

The chain employs TRBV3-1 and TRBJ2-7; 7 nucleotides agree with TRBD2. Germline CDR1 is LGHDT and CDR2 is YNNKEL (reference sequence). The J segment lost 3 bases and the V segment lost 7 bases, leaving 12 bases of the junction unmatched. There are 15 residues in the CDR3. CDR3 amino acids: CASTPGLGGGYEQYF. In nucleotides, the CDR3 is TGTGCCAGCACGCCTGGGCTAGGCGGGGGCTACGAGCAGTACTTC.

This chain connects TRBV20-1 to TRBJ2-7; 8 nucleotides match TRBD1. Germline assignment: CDR1 DFQATT and CDR2 SNEGSKA (reference sequence). J lost 5 bases, V lost 1 base, and 10 bases had no gene match. The CDR3 is made up of 15 amino acids. CDR3 loop: CSARALQGAWNEQYF. The CDR3 DNA sequence: TGCAGTGCTAGAGCTCTCCAGGGGGCTTGGAACGAGCAGTACTTC.

V gene TRBV11-3 combines with J gene TRBJ2-2, with D uncertain. The CDR3 has 16 amino acids. Germline V gene lookup returns CDR1 SGHNT and CDR2 YENEEA. V was clipped by 7 bases and J by 2 bases, with 17 bases between them. The CDR3, as DNA: TGTGCCAGCACAATTCCTAGACTCGCTAACACCGGGGAGCTGTTTTTT. Its protein product is CASTIPRLANTGELFF.

As for this clonotype: A much larger clonotype is one base distant, so this may be a read error. The chain carries TRBV7-2 and TRBJ2-5, with D tentatively TRBD2 (6 bases). The V gene's germline CDR1 is SGHTA and CDR2 FQGNSA. The CDR3 sequence is 13 residues long. CDR3 residues: CASSPGLQGTQYF. The CDR3 region has the DNA TGTGCCAGCAGCCCCGGACTACAAGGGACCCAGTACTTC.

The sample holds a few counts of this clonotype. This chain links TRBV24-1 with TRBJ1-6; the D is unclear. Germline lookup yields CDR1 KGHDR and CDR2 SFDVKD. Trimming removed 6 bases from V and 10 bases from J, with 12 bases in between. The CDR3 has 13 amino acids. The CDR3 nucleotides read TGTGCCACCAGTAGGGCCCCGAACTCACCCCTCCACTTT. Translating it yields CATSRAPNSPLHF.

At least ten counts were recorded for this clonotype. This sequence joins TRBV7-8 and TRBJ1-5; D is undetermined. Germline V gene sequence: CDR1 SGHVS, CDR2 FQNEAQ. The CDR3 totals 15 residues. Trimming shortened V by 1 base and J by 2 bases, and 9 bases separated the two germline ends. The CDR3 spells CASSLGREGNQPQHF. The CDR3, as DNA: TGTGCCAGCAGCTTAGGAAGGGAAGGCAATCAGCCCCAGCATTTT.

This sequence joins TRBV5-1 and TRBJ1-4; no clear D. This CDR3 comprises 14 residues. The germline V and J ends were trimmed by 4 bases and 8 bases, with 15 bases remaining between them. Germline assignment: CDR1 SGHRS and CDR2 YFSETQ. CDR3 amino acids: CASSPTRTGEKLFF. As DNA, the CDR3 is TGCGCCAGCAGCCCGACCCGGACGGGGGAAAAACTGTTTTTT.

In this sample, this clonotype turned up a few times. The rearrangement uses TRBV18 and TRBJ2-1; 11 nucleotides align to TRBD2. There are 16 residues in the CDR3. J lost 2 bases, V lost 6 bases, and 6 bases had no gene match. Germline loops: CDR1 KGHSH, CDR2 LQKENI. The CDR3 region has the DNA TGTGCCAGCTCCCCGACTAGCGGGATCACCTACAATGAGCAGTTCTTC. Encoded protein: CASSPTSGITYNEQFF.

This clonotype was seen at least ten times. This chain uses TRBV7-8 with TRBJ1-1; D call uncertain. The germline gives CDR1 SGHVS, CDR2 FQNEAQ. V dropped 5 bases and J dropped 3 bases, with 7 bases sitting between them. The CDR3 runs to 12 residues. As DNA, the CDR3 is TGTGCCAGCAGCAGGACGTACACTGAAGCTTTCTTT. This codes for CASSRTYTEAFF.

CDR3 nucleotides: TGCAGTGCTACCCCAGGGGGCGGCTATGGCTACACCTTC. It yields the protein CSATPGGGYGYTF. The chain has TRBV20-1 and TRBJ1-2; 8 bases are shared with TRBD1. CDR1 DFQATT and CDR2 SNEGSKA come from the germline V gene (reference sequence). This CDR3 is 13 amino acids long. Trimming cost V 4 bases and J 4 bases; bases outside gene matches: 5.

The V and J genes are TRBV28 and TRBJ2-1; 15 bases line up with TRBD2. The CDR3 consists of 15 residues. After removal of 11 bases from V and 5 bases from J, the junction contained 7 bases not matched to a gene. Germline V gene lookup returns CDR1 MDHEN and CDR2 SYDVKM. The CDR3 nucleotides are TGTGCCGGAGGACTAGCGGGAGGGCCAAACAATGAGCAGTTCTTC. It encodes CAGGLAGGPNNEQFF.

This chain joins TRBV6-6 and TRBJ2-6, with D perhaps matching TRBD1 (6 bases). Trimming shortened V by 8 bases and J by 3 bases, and 11 bases separated the two germline ends. There are 14 residues in the CDR3. The germline CDR1 and CDR2 sequences are MNHNY and SVGAGI (reference sequence). The CDR3 nucleotides read TGTGCCAGCGAACAGGGTGGTGGGGCCAACGTCCTGACTTTC. This codes for CASEQGGGANVLTF.

The chain recombines TRBV11-1 with TRBJ2-4; weak D call: TRBD2 (8 bases). The germline V and J ends were trimmed by 5 bases and 8 bases, with 28 bases remaining between them. CDR3 length equals 18 residues. Germline-derived CDR1 and CDR2 are SGHAT and FQDESV (reference sequence). CDR3 protein: CASSPRQGRGGSGDIQYF. Here the CDR3 DNA reads TGTGCCAGCAGCCCACGACAGGGTCGGGGGGGAAGCGGCGACATTCAGTACTTC.

This clonotype was seen a few times. The chain carries TRBV11-2 and TRBJ2-2; unclear D gene. The CDR3 is made up of 12 amino acids. The germline V gene encodes CDR1 SGHAT and CDR2 FQNNGV. Trimming cost V 2 bases and J 6 bases, with 4 bases left between them. For the CDR3, the DNA is TGTGCCAGCAGCTTAAGACCCGGGGAGCTGTTTTTT. As protein: CASSLRPGELFF.

The chain joins TRBV18 to TRBJ2-1, with no clear D. Trimming pared 3 bases from V and 3 bases from J, leaving 30 bases between. The CDR3 length is 21 residues. The germline V gene has CDR1 KGHSH and CDR2 LQKENI. The CDR3 DNA is TGTGCCAGCTCACCGGGCCAGACGAGGTTTACAATGAGCACCTTCTACAATGAGCAGTTCTTC. Protein: CASSPGQTRFTMSTFYNEQFF.

This chain uses TRBV3-1 with TRBJ2-1; 9 nucleotides match TRBD1. The V segment lost 6 bases and the J segment 7 bases; nucleotides outside the gene matches: 10. The germline gives CDR1 LGHDT, CDR2 YNNKEL (reference sequence). CDR3 length equals 15 residues. CDR3 sequence reads: CASRPGQGRWNEQFF. CDR3 bases: TGTGCCAGCAGACCCGGACAGGGGAGGTGGAATGAGCAGTTCTTC.

V is TRBV4-3 and J is TRBJ2-2, with TRBD1 matching over 7 bases. The CDR3 has 18 amino acids. Germline CDR1 is LGHNA and CDR2 is YSLEER. V gave up 3 bases and J gave up 6 bases; unmatched junction bases: 16. The CDR3 bases are TGCGCCAGCAGCCACCAACAGGGGCCGTATCCCCCCCCCGGGGAGCTGTTTTTT. The encoded protein is CASSHQQGPYPPPGELFF.

This clonotype has a single count. The rearrangement uses TRBV7-2 and TRBJ2-7, with 11 bases identical to TRBD2. V lost 1 base, J lost 3 bases, and 11 bases stayed unmatched. Germline CDR1 and CDR2: SGHTA and FQGNSA. The CDR3 has 18 amino acids. This CDR3 reads CASSLEASGRIVYYEQYF. DNA for the CDR3: TGTGCCAGCAGCTTAGAGGCTAGCGGGAGGATAGTATACTACGAGCAGTACTTC. Supplemented by reference TRBV7-2 and TRBJ2-7, the full variable domain reads GAGVSQSPSNKVTEKGKDVELRCDPISGHTALYWYRQSLGQGLEFLIYFQGNSAPDKSGLPSDRFSAERTGGSVSTLTIQRTQQEDSAVYLCASSLEASGRIVYYEQYFGPGTRLTVT.

This clonotype was recorded many times. In nucleotides, the CDR3 is TGTGCCAGCAGCTTAACTAGCTCCGGGGAGCTGTTTTTT. As protein: CASSLTSSGELFF. The rearrangement uses TRBV7-2 and TRBJ2-2, with D perhaps TRBD2 (6 bases). Trimming removed 2 bases from V and 6 bases from J, with 7 bases in between. The CDR3 has 13 amino acids. Germline CDR1 and CDR2: SGHTA and FQGNSA.

This chain uses TRBV6-6 with TRBJ2-7, with D perhaps matching TRBD1 or TRBD2 (6 bases each). Germline-derived CDR1 and CDR2 are MNHNY and SVGAGI (reference sequence). Trimming took off 2 bases at V and 0 bases at J, with 11 bases between the two ends. This CDR3 has 15 amino acids. CDR3 in DNA: TGTGCCAGCAGTTACGTGCGGGACACCTCCTACGAGCAGTACTTC. Residues: CASSYVRDTSYEQYF.

This clonotype was counted once. The chain couples TRBV10-3 to TRBJ1-3, with D possibly being TRBD1 (5 bases). The V and J ends lost 6 bases and 4 bases respectively, with 22 bases between them. Germline V gives CDR1 ENHRY, CDR2 SYGVKD. The CDR3 has 17 amino acids. CDR3 region: CAIRGGTQGPEGNTIYF. The CDR3 bases are TGTGCCATCAGGGGGGGTACCCAAGGACCGGAGGGAAACACCATATATTTT.

The V gene is TRBV6-1, the J gene TRBJ2-3; D gene uncertain. Germline V lookup: CDR1 MNHNS, CDR2 SASEGT. V lost 5 bases and J lost 0, with 15 bases in between. CDR3 length: 16 residues. The CDR3: CASSFRKGASTDTQYF. The CDR3 coding sequence is TGTGCCAGCAGTTTTCGAAAGGGTGCTAGCACAGATACGCAGTATTTT.

This chain uses TRBV28 with TRBJ2-1; no reliable D call. The germline V gene encodes CDR1 MDHEN and CDR2 SYDVKM. This CDR3 is built from 17 residues. The V and J ends lost 5 bases and 0 bases respectively, with 17 bases between them. CDR3 sequence: CASSLPGRRSSYNEQFF. CDR3 sequence (DNA): TGTGCCAGCAGTCTACCAGGTCGAAGGAGCTCCTACAATGAGCAGTTCTTC.

This rearrangement joins TRBV19 to TRBJ2-1; perhaps TRBD1 as D (5 bases). With 3 bases removed from V and 8 bases from J, the gap between germline ends came to 11 bases. Germline loops: CDR1 LNHDA, CDR2 SQIVND (reference sequence). CDR3 length: 13 residues. The CDR3 spells CASSILGVDEQFF. CDR3 DNA sequence: TGTGCCAGTAGTATTCTAGGGGTAGATGAGCAGTTCTTC.